These 17 T cell receptor beta chains were all obtained from the same sample, sequenced in a study of CD8+CD57+ T cells in acquired aplastic anemia. Template material for TCR beta VDJ and CDR3 profiling consisted of genomic DNA. TCRdb re-analysed the reads in MiXCR, keeping a single row per CDR3 protein. The sample has a few hundred thousand distinct CDR3 sequences; roughly three fifths are singletons. Sequenced material: sorted CD4+, CD8+, or CD8+CD57+ T cells (not recorded which) from PBMCs. Every receptor here comes from a human donor with severe aplastic anemia or a healthy control (not recorded which).

The chain employs TRBV20-1 and TRBJ2-7, with 8 bases identical to TRBD1. The V segment lost 3 bases and the J segment 6 bases; nucleotides outside the gene matches: 7. In germline, CDR1 is DFQATT, CDR2 SNEGSKA (reference sequence). The CDR3 loop spans 13 amino acids. CDR3 region: CSARSDRDSEQYF. In DNA form, the CDR3 reads TGCAGTGCTAGGTCGGACAGGGACAGCGAGCAGTACTTC.

This clonotype appeared once. This chain uses TRBV5-1 with TRBJ1-1; tentative D call: TRBD1 (5 bases). The germline gives CDR1 SGHRS, CDR2 YFSETQ. There are 16 residues in the CDR3. Deletions cut 4 bases from V and 2 bases from J, with 18 bases between. DNA of the CDR3: TGCGCCAGCAGCCCATTTTTGAGGGGACTTAACACTGAAGCTTTCTTT. Translated: CASSPFLRGLNTEAFF.

There are many counts of this clonotype. The chain carries TRBV9 and TRBJ1-6; 9 bases are a match to TRBD1. Germline V lookup: CDR1 SGDLS, CDR2 YYNGEE. The CDR3 totals 15 residues. V was pared by 4 bases and J by 11 bases, with 10 bases of the junction left unmatched. Written as DNA, the CDR3 is TGTGCCAGCAGCTCCATCGCACAGGGGGCCACACCCCTCCACTTT. As protein: CASSSIAQGATPLHF.

Comments on this clonotype: This clone may be a read error of a much larger clone one base away. The V and J genes are TRBV30 and TRBJ2-7; maybe TRBD2 (6 bases). This CDR3 is 13 amino acids long. In germline, CDR1 is GTSNPN, CDR2 SVGIG (reference sequence). The CDR3 region has the DNA TGTGCCTGGATGGAGGGAACGATGTACGAGCGGTACTTC. Translated, it gives CAWMEGTMYERYF.

The chain is built from TRBV7-6 and TRBJ2-7; D may correspond to TRBD1 or TRBD2 (5 bases each). Trimming cost V 5 bases and J 11 bases, with 25 bases left between them. This CDR3 contains 15 residues. The V gene's germline CDR1 is SGHVS and CDR2 FNYEAQ. This chain's CDR3 is CASSPDGQGPTREYF. CDR3 DNA: TGTGCCAGCAGCCCCGATGGCCAGGGTCCTACGAGGGAGTACTTC.

The V call is TRBV7-9, the J call TRBJ2-6; no clear D gene. Germline assignment: CDR1 SEHNR and CDR2 FQNEAQ (reference sequence). The V end was cut by 1 base, the J end by 0 bases, with 4 bases between. The CDR3 is made up of 15 amino acids. The DNA of the CDR3 is TGTGCCAGCAGCTTAGTGGACTCTGGGGCCAACGTCCTGACTTTC. Its translation: CASSLVDSGANVLTF.

This clonotype was observed at least ten times. The chain uses TRBV7-6 and TRBJ2-2; 9 positions match TRBD1. Germline V CDR1 and CDR2: SGHVS, FNYEAQ. The CDR3 totals 15 residues. After removal of 5 bases from V and 5 bases from J, the junction contained 6 bases not matched to a gene. The CDR3 here is CASSPRDRVTGELFF. The CDR3 region has the DNA TGTGCCAGCAGCCCGAGGGACAGGGTGACCGGGGAGCTGTTTTTT.

V gene TRBV20-1 combines with J gene TRBJ1-6; TRBD1 matches 7 bases. The CDR3 extends over 15 amino acids. Germline CDR1 and CDR2: DFQATT and SNEGSKA (reference sequence). V shed 3 bases, J shed 4 bases, and the junction held 6 bases outside the gene matches. The CDR3 DNA reads as TGCAGTGCTAGTCAGGGGGGAGGGTATAATTCACCCCTCCACTTT. It translates to CSASQGGGYNSPLHF.

The chain combines TRBV2 with TRBJ1-1, with TRBD1 matching 12 bases. The germline V gene has CDR1 SNHLY and CDR2 FYNNEI. The trim removed 3 bases at V and 4 bases at J, leaving 9 bases unmatched. The CDR3 totals 17 residues. The CDR3 DNA reads as TGTGCCAGCAGTGATAGGGACAGGGGGCGAAGGGGCACTGAAGCTTTCTTT. Protein sequence: CASSDRDRGRRGTEAFF.

The rearrangement links TRBV4-2 to TRBJ1-2; 8 nucleotides line up with TRBD1. The CDR3 contains 15 residues. V lost 5 bases to trimming and J lost 7 bases; unmatched junction nucleotides: 12. The germline gives CDR1 LGHNA, CDR2 YNFKEQ. The CDR3 spells CASSFRDRQASGYTF. Here the CDR3 DNA reads TGTGCCAGCAGCTTCAGGGACAGGCAGGCCAGTGGCTACACCTTC.

This chain connects TRBV7-2 to TRBJ2-7; TRBD1 agrees at 7 bases. V lost 5 bases and J lost 0; bases outside the gene matches: 7. The germline gives CDR1 SGHTA, CDR2 FQGNSA. This CDR3 contains 15 residues. Written as DNA, the CDR3 is TGTGCCAGCAGCGCGACCGGGACAGCCTCCTACGAGCAGTACTTC. It codes for CASSATGTASYEQYF.

The chain links TRBV7-3 to TRBJ2-5, with TRBD2 matching 11 bases. Germline CDR1 is SGHTA and CDR2 is FQGTGA. The CDR3 has 14 residues. The trim removed 4 bases at V and 4 bases at J, leaving 2 bases unmatched. CDR3 in amino acids: CASSWLAGGETQYF. Here the CDR3 DNA reads TGTGCCAGCAGCTGGCTAGCGGGAGGAGAGACCCAGTACTTC.

V gene TRBV5-1 combines with J gene TRBJ1-5; D is undetermined. Between the trimmed V and J ends, which lost 0 bases and 5 bases, there was a span of 6 bases. Germline V gene data show CDR1 as SGHRS and CDR2 as YFSETQ. This CDR3 contains 13 residues. The CDR3 nucleotides read TGCGCCAGCAGCTTGGATTTCTATCAGCCCCAGCATTTT. It yields the protein CASSLDFYQPQHF.

This clonotype came up a few times. The CDR3 sequence: CASSWDSYNSPLHF. Written as DNA, the CDR3 is TGTGCCAGCAGTTGGGACAGCTATAATTCACCCCTCCACTTT. J is TRBJ1-6 and V is TRBV5-5; 7 positions agree with TRBD1. Germline values: CDR1 SGHKS, CDR2 YYEKEE (reference sequence). The CDR3 is 14 residues long. With V trimmed by 5 bases and J by 3 bases, 2 bases remained unmatched. Supplemented by reference TRBV5-5 and TRBJ1-6, the full variable domain reads DAGVTQSPTHLIKTRGQQVTLRCSPISGHKSVSWYQQVLGQGPQFIFQYYEKEERGRGNFPDRFSARQFPNYSSELNVNALLLGDSALYLCASSWDSYNSPLHFGNGTRLTVT.

The chain employs TRBV7-3 and TRBJ1-1, with 11 bases lining up with TRBD1. V shed 5 bases, J shed 5 bases, and the junction held 10 bases outside the gene matches. This CDR3 comprises 16 residues. Per the germline V gene, CDR1 is SGHTA and CDR2 is FQGTGA. The CDR3 nucleotides are TGTGCCAGCAGCGGGACAGGGGGGAAGATGGGGACTGAAGCTTTCTTT. Amino acid sequence: CASSGTGGKMGTEAFF.

A note on this clonotype: A single base separates this from a much larger clone, so it may be a read error. This chain uses TRBV18 with TRBJ2-5; D unresolved. This CDR3 is built from 12 residues. Trimming removed 5 bases at V and 5 bases at J, with 9 bases between. From germline, CDR1 is KGHSH and CDR2 LQKENI. The CDR3 DNA is TGTGCCAGCTCATCGTCCCAGGAGACCCAGTACTTC. Residues: CASSSSQETQYF.

This clonotype was counted ten times or more. The CDR3 bases are TGCAGTGCCCGCGCGGGCCAGAATAGCAATCAGCCCCAGCATTTT. Translation: CSARAGQNSNQPQHF. The V gene is TRBV20-1, the J gene TRBJ1-5; D is undetermined. The germline V gene has CDR1 DFQATT and CDR2 SNEGSKA (reference sequence). This CDR3 contains 15 residues. Trimming took off 6 bases at V and 0 bases at J, with 15 bases between the two ends.